This TCR beta chain was retrieved from a study of radiation and T cells in renal cell carcinoma. Study overall: Nephrectomy followed 15 Gy stereotactic body radiation by 4 weeks. General study results and limits: Pretreatment tumor biopsies were lacking, so baseline clonotypes are unknown. In blood, top tumor clones expanded by 2 weeks, shrinking by 4.

The germline gives CDR1 SGHAT, CDR2 FQNNGV. This CDR3 contains 15 residues. The V segment lost 5 bases and the J segment 4 bases; nucleotides outside the gene matches: 6. About this clone itself: As yet, its antigen is unknown.

Time point specified: baseline pretreatment blood. Indicated treatment: 15 Gy SBRT to primary tumor, nephrectomy 4 weeks later. This renal cell carcinoma was of the clear cell type. TCRdb keeps only in-frame clones here, not all; method: immunoSEQ multiplex PCR. The table records approximately 140,000 clones, roughly nine tenths of them present only once. The specimen comprised blood, sampled from a patient whose treatment included radiotherapy and nephrectomy. The chain carries TRBV11-2 and TRBJ1-1; TRBD1 matches 11 bases. This receptor was obtained from a woman in her 70s with renal cell carcinoma. The CDR3 DNA reads TGTGCCAGCAGCGATCGGACAGGGGGCGGCACTGAAGCTTTCTTT. Its translation: CASSDRTGGGTEAFF.